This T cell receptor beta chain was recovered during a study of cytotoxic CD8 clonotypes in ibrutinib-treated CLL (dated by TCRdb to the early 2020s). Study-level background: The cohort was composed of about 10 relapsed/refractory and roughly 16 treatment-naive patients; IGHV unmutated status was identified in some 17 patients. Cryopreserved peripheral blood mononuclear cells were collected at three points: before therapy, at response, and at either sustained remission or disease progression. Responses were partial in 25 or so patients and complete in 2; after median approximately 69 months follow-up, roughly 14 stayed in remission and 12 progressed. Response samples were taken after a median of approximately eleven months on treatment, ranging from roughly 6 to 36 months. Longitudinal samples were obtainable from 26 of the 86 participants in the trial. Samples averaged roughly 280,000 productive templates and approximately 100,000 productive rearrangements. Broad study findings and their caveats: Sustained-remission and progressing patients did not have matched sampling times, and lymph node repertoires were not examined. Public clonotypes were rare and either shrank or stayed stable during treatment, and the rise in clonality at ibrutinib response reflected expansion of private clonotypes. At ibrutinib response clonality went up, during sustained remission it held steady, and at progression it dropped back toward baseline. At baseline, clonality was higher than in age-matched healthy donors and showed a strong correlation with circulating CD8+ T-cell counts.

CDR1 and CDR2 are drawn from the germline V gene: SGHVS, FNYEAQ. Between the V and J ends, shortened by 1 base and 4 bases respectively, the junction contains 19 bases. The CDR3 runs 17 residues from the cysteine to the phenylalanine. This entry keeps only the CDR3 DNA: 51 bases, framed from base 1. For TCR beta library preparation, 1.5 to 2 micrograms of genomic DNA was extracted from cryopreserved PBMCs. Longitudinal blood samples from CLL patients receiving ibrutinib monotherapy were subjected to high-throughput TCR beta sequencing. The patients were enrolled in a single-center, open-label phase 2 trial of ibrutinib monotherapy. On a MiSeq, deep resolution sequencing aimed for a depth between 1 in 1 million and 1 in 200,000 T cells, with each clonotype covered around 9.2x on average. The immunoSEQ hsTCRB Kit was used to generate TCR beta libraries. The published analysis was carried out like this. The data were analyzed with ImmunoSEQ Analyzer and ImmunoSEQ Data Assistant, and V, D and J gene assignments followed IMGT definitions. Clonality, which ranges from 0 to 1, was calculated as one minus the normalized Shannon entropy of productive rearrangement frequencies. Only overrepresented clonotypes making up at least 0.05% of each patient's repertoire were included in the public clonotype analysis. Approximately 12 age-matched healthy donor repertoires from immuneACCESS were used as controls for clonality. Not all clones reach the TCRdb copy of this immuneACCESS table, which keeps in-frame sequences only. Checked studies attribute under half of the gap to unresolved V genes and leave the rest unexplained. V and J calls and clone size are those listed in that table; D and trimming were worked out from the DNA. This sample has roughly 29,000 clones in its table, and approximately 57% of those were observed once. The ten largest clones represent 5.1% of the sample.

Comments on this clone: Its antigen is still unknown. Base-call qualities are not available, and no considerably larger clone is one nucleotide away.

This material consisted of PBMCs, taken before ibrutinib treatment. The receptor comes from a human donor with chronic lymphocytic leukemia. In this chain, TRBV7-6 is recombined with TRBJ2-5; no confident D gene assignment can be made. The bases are TGTGCCAGCAGCTTAGAGAGCAGTGGTGCTTGGGGAGAGACCCAGTACTTC. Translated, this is CASSLESSGAWGETQYF. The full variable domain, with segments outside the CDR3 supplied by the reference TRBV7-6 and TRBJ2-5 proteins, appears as GAGVSQSPRYKVTKRGQDVALRCDPISGHVSLYWYRQALGQGPEFLTYFNYEAQQDKSGLPNDRFSAERPEGSISTLTIQRTEQRDSAMYRCASSLESSGAWGETQYFGPGTRLLVL.